This TCR beta chain comes out of a study of identical twins. Study results and limitations: Invariant populations such as MAIT and iNKT cells could partly muddle zero-insertion analyses.

This clonotype was observed a few times. The antigen is undetermined. Healthy Caucasian donors formed the entire cohort. Trimming cost V 0 bases and J 7 bases, with 10 bases left between them. This CDR3 contains 14 residues. Germline lookup yields CDR1 LGHDT and CDR2 YNNKEL (reference sequence). TCRdb passed the 5' RACE reads through MiXCR, listing each CDR3 protein once. The table has 1.5 million or so distinct CDR3 sequences, under 35% seen once. V is TRBV3-1 and J is TRBJ2-1; either TRBD1 or TRBD2 may supply D (5 bases each). Sequenced material: cord blood. This receptor was obtained from a newborn girl in good health. CDR3 loop: CASSQDFGGNEQFF. CDR3 DNA: TGTGCCAGCAGCCAAGATTTTGGGGGAAATGAGCAGTTCTTC.